This T cell receptor beta chain was captured in a study of PD-L1 blockade in urothelial cancer (dated by TCRdb to 2016 to 2017). Concerning the study at large: All patients started therapy in about 2014 and received atezolizumab 1,200 mg intravenously every 3 weeks. Twenty-five of 29 patients were identified as males with urothelial cancer of bladder origin, and a prior smoking history was reported by 18 of 29 patients. Patients had an ECOG performance status of 0 or 1 and had received between 0 and 3 prior chemotherapy regimens. Blood samples were analyzed at 3 weeks after treatment start (second dose) and at 6 weeks after treatment start. Blood samples yielded a median of 141,255 T cells and around 83,000 unique TCRs, with median clonality 0.080. The study was an exploratory multi-omic analysis of somatic, immune and clinical correlates of response to PD-L1 blockade with atezolizumab in urothelial cancer. Pretreatment tumor samples and matched peripheral blood, collected serially before and after atezolizumab treatment, underwent TCR sequencing. Durable clinical benefit meant progression-free survival longer than 6 months, and TCR features were also tested against progression-free and overall survival. In the same patients, whole exome sequencing and RNA sequencing of pretreatment tumors were performed in addition to TCR sequencing. Roughly 10 patients achieved durable clinical benefit and approximately 20 did not. Just over 28 patients had pretreatment blood TCR-seq, roughly 25 had at least one posttreatment blood collection, and roughly 25 had tumor TCR-seq. Study-wide findings and limitations: At 3 weeks after the start of treatment, tumor-associated TCR clones in peripheral blood had expanded more in patients with durable benefit (n of about 20, p = 0.022). Improved progression-free and overall survival was associated with having pretreatment peripheral blood TCR clonality below the median. Because the sample size was small (n ≈ 28) and many of the analyses were exploratory, the results are meant to be hypothesis-generating.

Comment on this clone: Its antigen has not been determined. No much larger clone exists at a distance of one base, and base qualities are not known.

Synthetic TCR analog templates were spiked into each PCR to estimate absolute template abundance from read counts. The immunoSEQ assay used bias-controlled V and J gene primers to amplify TCRbeta CDR3 regions from genomic DNA. Rearranged TCRbeta segments were sequenced at approximately 20X coverage. As for the original processing: Clustering was used to correct sequencing errors, and CDR3s were annotated against IMGT so that V, D and J genes could be assigned. Downstream analyses used only productive TCRbeta rearrangements and left out out-of-frame or stop-codon sequences. Clonality was calculated as one minus the Shannon entropy normalized by the log of the number of unique productive sequences. Clones differing between time points or between blood and tumor were identified by Fisher's exact test with Benjamini-Hochberg correction at adjusted p below 0.01. Not all clones reach the TCRdb copy of this immuneACCESS table, which keeps in-frame sequences only. Checked studies attribute under half of the gap to unresolved V genes and leave the rest unexplained. V and J calls and clone size are copied from that table; D and trimming were computed from the DNA. This sample gives fewer than 35,000 clones in total; about 87% of them show up just once. The ten largest make up roughly 3.5% of the sample.

Counted from cysteine to phenylalanine, this CDR3 has 13 amino acids. CDR3 DNA is the only sequence kept; it has 39 bases, read in frame from the first base. V has 6 bases trimmed and J has 6 bases trimmed; junction bases matching no gene number 4. The CDR1 and CDR2 encoded by the germline V gene are MNHEY and SVGAGI. A cohort of some 29 patients with locally advanced or metastatic urothelial carcinoma, treated at Memorial Sloan Kettering on a trial protocol, was included. Peripheral blood mononuclear cells were collected pretreatment and during treatment, at between 1 and 8 total time points per patient. The Qiagen DNeasy Blood extraction kit was used to purify genomic DNA from total PBMCs and tumor samples. PBMCs were collected pretreatment and during treatment, and were isolated and stored as previously described.

The sequences come from PBMCs, collected around atezolizumab (anti-PD-L1) treatment. This sequence originates from a man over 45 with urothelial cancer. The receptor chain draws on TRBV6-5 and TRBJ2-2, with 7 central nucleotides matching TRBD1. The DNA reads TGTGCCAGCAGACGACAGGGTTCCGGGGAGCTGTTTTTT. Its product reads: CASRRQGSGELFF.